This T cell receptor (beta chain) was recovered during a study of untreated major depressive disorder. Broader study findings: TRBV05-01 (Vbeta 5.1) usage was higher in CD4+ T cells of depressed patients than controls.

The germline V gene has CDR1 SGHVS and CDR2 FQNEAQ. The CDR3 spans 13 residues. Trimming removed 6 bases from V and 9 bases from J, with 15 bases in between. In regard to this clone: Its specificity is unknown.

All participants were of European descent. Participants with major medical conditions, Axis I/II comorbidities, regular medication or illicit drug use were excluded. TCRdb keeps only in-frame clones here, not all; method: immunoSEQ multiplex PCR. The table lists about 25,000 clones, about nine tenths of them singletons. This TCR derives from a woman between 25 and 40 years old with major depressive disorder. The rearrangement joins TRBV7-8 to TRBJ2-1; D is perhaps TRBD2 (6 bases). The specimen was CD4+ T cells from PBMCs. As DNA, the CDR3 is TGTGCCAGCAGTTGGCCGGGAGCCGTTGAGCAGTTCTTC. Amino acid sequence: CASSWPGAVEQFF.